These T cell receptor beta chains were read from a single sample in a study of tumor and adjacent non-tumor tissue in lung cancer. A single record per CDR3 protein comes from TCRdb applying MiXCR to the multiplex PCR reads. The top ten clones hold 20% to 25% of a sample with more than 85,000 distinct CDR3 sequences, approximately 80% of them seen once. The sequenced material came from lung tumor tissue. These receptors were obtained from a man between 65 and 79 years old with non-small cell lung cancer. The CDR3 runs from the conserved cysteine through the conserved F or W. D genes are given only for firm matches. Clone size is not always given. Where it is, it says once, few, many or a class for expanded clones.

>TRBV6-1|TRBJ2-5|13|NA|NA
CASDNQELGTQYF
TGTGCCAGCGACAACCAAGAGCTGGGGACCCAGTACTTC
>TRBV29-1|TRBJ2-1|13|NA|NA
CSVGVAACNEQFF
TGCAGCGTTGGAGTAGCGGCCTGTAATGAGCAGTTCTTC
>TRBV11-2|TRBJ2-6|13|NA|NA
CTCSAAGANVLTF
TGTACCTGCAGCGCGGCAGGGGCCAACGTCCTGACTTTC
>TRBV5-6|TRBJ2-2|15|NA|many
CASSFRQTNTGELFF
TGTGCCAGCAGCTTTAGGCAAACGAACACCGGGGAGCTGTTTTTT
>TRBV6-5|TRBJ1-6|15|TRBD1|many
CASSSTTGGNSPLHF
TGTGCCAGCAGCTCGACGACAGGGGGAAATTCACCCCTCCACTTT
>TRBV6-2/TRBV6-3|TRBJ2-3|17|NA|once
CASSYLMTVDHQDTQYF
TGTGCCAGCAGTTATCTGATGACAGTAGACCACCAGGATACGCAGTATTTT
>TRBV6-1|TRBJ1-5|11|NA|NA
CASIRSGPQHF
TGTGCCAGCATCCGGAGCGGGCCCCAGCATTTT
>TRBV29-1|TRBJ2-7|13|NA|NA
CNHSPLNSYEQYF
TGCAACCATAGTCCACTAAACTCCTACGAGCAGTACTTC
>TRBV28|TRBJ2-1|14|NA|many
CASSYVDRYNEQFF
TGTGCCAGCAGTTACGTGGACAGATACAATGAGCAGTTCTTC
>TRBV5-1|TRBJ1-1|14|TRBD1|NA
CARSVTTGAVVAFF
TGCGCCAGGAGCGTAACGACAGGGGCCGTCGTGGCTTTCTTT
>TRBV29-1|TRBJ2-2|16|TRBD2|NA
CSGTGISGREAGELFF
TGCAGCGGGACCGGGATTAGCGGGAGAGAGGCCGGGGAGCTGTTTTTT
>TRBV19|TRBJ2-1|16|NA|NA
CASSKGSGRTYNEQFF
TGTGCCAGTAGTAAAGGCAGTGGGAGGACCTACAATGAGCAGTTCTTC
>TRBV5-6|TRBJ1-1|14|NA|NA
CASSPTWAATEALF
TGTGCCAGCAGCCCTACGTGGGCTGCCACTGAAGCTTTATTT
>TRBV10-3|TRBJ2-1|12|NA|once
CAIWREINEQFF
TGTGCCATCTGGCGTGAGATCAATGAGCAGTTCTTC
>TRBV6-6|TRBJ1-1|14|NA|once
CATDLTWWDTEAFF
TGTGCCACAGACCTCACATGGTGGGACACTGAAGCTTTCTTT
>TRBV11-2|TRBJ2-3|14|NA|NA
CANSSKGFSDTQYF
TGTGCCAACAGCTCGAAGGGGTTCTCAGATACGCAGTATTTT
>TRBV5-5|TRBJ2-7|15|NA|NA
CACSFLSGSSYEQYF
TGCGCCTGCAGCTTCCTTTCCGGGAGCTCCTACGAGCAGTACTTC
>TRBV11-2|TRBJ1-1|14|TRBD1|NA
CVSGPGQGNTEVFF
TGTGTCAGCGGCCCGGGACAGGGGAACACTGAAGTTTTCTTT
>TRBV29-1|TRBJ1-2|13|NA|NA
CNVLQTGVYCCTF
NA
>TRBV29-1|TRBJ2-6|18|NA|NA
CSVVGKRAGPSGTNVLTF
TGCAGCGTTGTGGGGAAAAGGGCAGGGCCCTCTGGGACCAACGTCCTGACTTTC